This T cell receptor (beta chain) was retrieved from a study of blood T cell repertoires in COVID-19. Study background: Both acute and convalescent COVID-19 samples were obtained from the United States, Italy and Spain.

Data came from immunoSEQ multiplex PCR; TCRdb stores just in-frame clones and leaves some out. The table shows 35,000 to 50,000 clones, with 86% occurring only once. Sequencing was performed on peripheral blood. This sequence was found in a man aged 60-69 years with active COVID-19.

CDR3 amino acids: CASSSLLGGGEAFF. The CDR3 DNA is TGCGCCAGCAGCTCCCTTCTTGGGGGAGGTGAAGCTTTCTTT. This chain links TRBV5-1 with TRBJ1-1, with a possible D match to TRBD1 (5 bases). Germline-derived CDR1 and CDR2 are SGHRS and YFSETQ. Trimming took off 3 bases at V and 7 bases at J, with 16 bases between the two ends. The CDR3 contains 14 residues.